The present entry profiles one TCR beta chain with its context. Its specificity is unknown. V lost 6 bases to trimming and J lost 8 bases; unmatched junction nucleotides: 7. The germline V gene encodes CDR1 SGHTA and CDR2 FQGTGA. The CDR3 contains 14 residues. Sequencing used immunoSEQ multiplex PCR; TCRdb keeps in-frame clones, though not all of them. The sample lists roughly 93,000 clones, roughly 90% occurring once. This sample was taken from a study of graft-versus-host responses after intestinal transplantation. The chain couples TRBV7-3 to TRBJ2-2, with 9 bases fitting TRBD1. This sample comprised unstimulated CD8+ T cells sorted from spleen or lymph node cells, obtained before transplant. The TCR comes from a human donor who was the organ donor for an intestinal transplant. The CDR3 bases are TGTGCCAGCAGTTCCGGGACAGGGAGAGGGGAGCTGTTTTTT. This sequence encodes CASSSGTGRGELFF.